What follows is one T cell receptor (beta chain) and its context. Its specificity is not known. Unique molecular identifiers were present in the TCR beta cDNA libraries. Some 540,000 cDNA molecules were obtained from around 1 to 10 million T cells. TCRdb fed the PCR reads into MiXCR, producing one record per CDR3 protein. The table shows 750,000 to 950,000 distinct CDR3 sequences, with roughly 58% occurring only once. The data were taken from a study of post-analysis software for immune sequencing data. Study outcomes and limitations: In patients, TRBV5-6, TRBV5-1 and TRBV20-1 belonged to five TRBV segments found more frequently than in controls. There was significantly lower normalized Chao1 diversity in multiple sclerosis patients than in controls.

The CDR3 has 14 amino acids. Germline values: CDR1 MNHEY, CDR2 SMNVEV (reference sequence). V dropped 2 bases and J dropped 3 bases, with 8 bases sitting between them. The sequenced sample was blood. The V call is TRBV27, the J call TRBJ2-4; TRBD2 is a possible D gene (5 bases). The TCR sequence derives from a girl aged 5 to 17 with multiple sclerosis. CDR3 nucleotides: TGTGCCAGCAGTTTACAAGGAGGCAAAAACATTCAGTACTTC. Translation: CASSLQGGKNIQYF.